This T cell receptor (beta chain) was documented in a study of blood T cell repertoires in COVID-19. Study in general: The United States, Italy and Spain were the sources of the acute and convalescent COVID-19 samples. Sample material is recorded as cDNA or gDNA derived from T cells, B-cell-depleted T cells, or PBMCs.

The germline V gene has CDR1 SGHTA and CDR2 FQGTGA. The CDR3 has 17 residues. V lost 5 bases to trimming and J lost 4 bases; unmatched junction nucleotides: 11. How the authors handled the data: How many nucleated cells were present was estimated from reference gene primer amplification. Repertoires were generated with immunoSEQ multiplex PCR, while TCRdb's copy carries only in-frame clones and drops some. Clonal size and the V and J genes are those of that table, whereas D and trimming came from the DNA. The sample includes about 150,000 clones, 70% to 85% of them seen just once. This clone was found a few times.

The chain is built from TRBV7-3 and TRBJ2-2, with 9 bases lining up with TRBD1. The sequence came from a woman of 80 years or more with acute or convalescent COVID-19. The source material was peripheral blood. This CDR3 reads CASSPDRDRASTGELFF. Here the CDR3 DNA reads TGTGCCAGCAGCCCGGACCGGGACAGGGCTTCCACCGGGGAGCTGTTTTTT.